The 18 T cell receptor beta chains presented below share a single source sample, sequenced in a study of breast tumors, draining lymph nodes, adjacent tissues. TCRdb fed the multiplex PCR reads into MiXCR, producing one record per CDR3 protein. The data hold around 43,000 distinct CDR3 sequences, with roughly 23% observed a single time. Sequencing was done on a sample of breast tumor tissue. These receptors all come from a female donor with breast cancer. Some clones in this sample may be carry-over from other donors' samples.

Regarding this clonotype: A much larger clone is a single base away; this may be a read error. The chain combines TRBV10-3 with TRBJ2-1, with no clear D. CDR1 and CDR2 (germline): ENHRY, SYGVKD. V was clipped by 4 bases and J by 2 bases, with 12 bases between them. The CDR3 consists of 15 residues. The CDR3 reads CAISGISSPYNEQFF. Written as DNA, the CDR3 is TGTGCCATCAGTGGGATATCAAGCCCCTACAATGAGCAGTTCTTC.

This clonotype has at least ten counts. The chain couples TRBV19 to TRBJ2-2; the D gene is possibly TRBD1 (7 bases). There are 15 residues in the CDR3. Trimming took 6 bases from V and 3 from J, leaving 14 bases between them. Germline lookup yields CDR1 LNHDA and CDR2 SQIVND (reference sequence). CDR3 DNA sequence: TGTGCCAGTAGATGGCAGGGGGGTCACACCGGGGAGCTGTTTTTT. Residues: CASRWQGGHTGELFF.

This clonotype was seen ten or more times. The V and J genes are TRBV20-1 and TRBJ2-7, with D hard to call. CDR1 DFQATT and CDR2 SNEGSKA come from the germline V gene (reference sequence). Trimming took 0 bases from V and 0 from J, leaving 12 bases between them. This CDR3 has 15 amino acids. The CDR3 region is CSARDPPSASYEQYF. The CDR3 region has the DNA TGCAGTGCTAGAGATCCCCCCAGCGCCTCCTACGAGCAGTACTTC.

The table lists this clonotype with many counts. The V call is TRBV7-2, the J call TRBJ2-7; D is unresolved. Trimming cost V 1 base and J 5 bases, with 3 bases left between them. CDR1 and CDR2 (germline): SGHTA, FQGNSA. There are 11 residues in the CDR3. In DNA form, the CDR3 reads TGTGCCAGCAGCTTAGTGCACGAGCAGTACTTC. Translation: CASSLVHEQYF. The complete variable domain, with remaining parts taken from reference TRBV7-2 and TRBJ2-7, reads GAGVSQSPSNKVTEKGKDVELRCDPISGHTALYWYRQSLGQGLEFLIYFQGNSAPDKSGLPSDRFSAERTGGSVSTLTIQRTQQEDSAVYLCASSLVHEQYFGPGTRLTVT.

The chain couples TRBV10-3 to TRBJ2-7; possibly TRBD1 for D (5 bases). Between the trimmed V and J ends, which lost 4 bases and 7 bases, there was a span of 11 bases. The CDR3 is made up of 12 amino acids. Per the germline V gene, CDR1 is ENHRY and CDR2 is SYGVKD. The CDR3 region has the DNA TGTGCCATCAGTGTTGGGGCAGGAGAGCAGTACTTC. Amino acid sequence: CAISVGAGEQYF.

In this sample, this clonotype turned up many times. The CDR3 DNA follows: TGTGCCAGCAAAGGGTGGTCGGATTCATTAGGAGAGACCCAGTACTTC. Amino acids: CASKGWSDSLGETQYF. This chain uses TRBV3-1 with TRBJ2-5; no clear D. The CDR3 contains 16 residues. CDR1 and CDR2 from the germline V gene are LGHDT and YNNKEL (reference sequence). V dropped 7 bases and J dropped 4 bases, with 22 bases sitting between them.

This clonotype was recorded at least ten times. The chain joins TRBV12-3 or TRBV12-4 to TRBJ2-5; D is perhaps TRBD2 (5 bases). V shed 5 bases and J shed 5 bases, with 12 bases lying between them. The CDR3 length is 13 residues. The CDR3 region is CASSADPGETQYF. DNA of the CDR3: TGTGCCAGCAGTGCCGACCCGGGGGAGACCCAGTACTTC.

V is TRBV29-1 and J is TRBJ2-1; TRBD2 aligns across 9 bases. This CDR3 comprises 17 residues. CDR1 is SQVTM, CDR2 ANQGSEA, per germline. After removal of 3 bases from V and 0 bases from J, the junction contained 9 bases not matched to a gene. CDR3: CSVEPSGDPSSYNEQFF. DNA for the CDR3: TGCAGCGTTGAGCCTAGCGGGGACCCTAGCTCCTACAATGAGCAGTTCTTC.

In its sample, this clonotype was seen a few times. A read error may account for a junction end that differs from germline. The chain uses TRBV11-2 and TRBJ1-1; the D is unclear. CDR3 size: 15 residues. In germline, CDR1 is SGHAT, CDR2 FQNNGV. The CDR3 is CASSLEWWGWTEAFF. The CDR3 coding sequence is TGTGCTAGCAGCTTAGAATGGTGGGGTTGGACTGAAGCTTTCTTT.

The gene calls are TRBV5-5 and TRBJ1-1, with D hard to call. There are 11 residues in the CDR3. Germline V gene data show CDR1 as SGHKS and CDR2 as YYEKEE (reference sequence). Trimming left V 0 bases short and J 5 bases short, with 2 bases between. Here the CDR3 DNA reads TGTGCCAGCAGCTTGGGGACTGAAGCTTTCTTT. Its translation is CASSLGTEAFF. The whole variable domain, filled in from reference TRBV5-5 and TRBJ1-1, reads DAGVTQSPTHLIKTRGQQVTLRCSPISGHKSVSWYQQVLGQGPQFIFQYYEKEERGRGNFPDRFSARQFPNYSSELNVNALLLGDSALYLCASSLGTEAFFGQGTRLTVV.

The gene calls are TRBV10-1 and TRBJ2-1, with D perhaps matching TRBD1 (6 bases). Trimming took 4 bases from V and 14 from J, leaving 15 bases between them. Germline V gene lookup returns CDR1 WNHNN and CDR2 SYGVQD (reference sequence). The CDR3 is made up of 12 amino acids. DNA for the CDR3: TGCGCCAGCAGTGGCTCCGGACAGACGAAGTTCTTC. This encodes CASSGSGQTKFF.

In its sample, this clonotype was seen a few times. J is TRBJ2-1 and V is TRBV20-1; perhaps TRBD2 as D (5 bases). Germline V gene sequence: CDR1 DFQATT, CDR2 SNEGSKA (reference sequence). The CDR3 runs 14 residues. Trimming shortened V by 3 bases and J by 7 bases, and 16 bases separated the two germline ends. In nucleotides, the CDR3 is TGCAGTGCTAGGACCTCCCATTCGGGGAATGAGCAGTTCTTC. Residues: CSARTSHSGNEQFF.

This clonotype turned up a few times. J is TRBJ2-1 and V is TRBV25-1; D is perhaps TRBD2 (5 bases). The V gene lost 4 bases and the J gene lost 6 bases, with 10 bases spanning the gap. CDR1 MGHDK and CDR2 SYGVNS come from the germline V gene. The CDR3 loop spans 13 amino acids. This chain's CDR3 is CASSGSGSNEQFF. CDR3 coding DNA: TGTGCCAGCAGTGGTTCTGGGAGCAATGAGCAGTTCTTC.

This clonotype has at least ten counts. The chain couples TRBV5-6 to TRBJ2-1, with 7 nucleotides matching TRBD2. This CDR3 is 13 amino acids long. V lost 4 bases, J lost 8 bases, and 6 bases stayed unmatched. The germline V gene encodes CDR1 SGHDT and CDR2 YYEEEE. The CDR3 reads CASSGGRGDEQFF. The CDR3 bases are TGTGCCAGCAGCGGGGGGAGGGGCGATGAGCAGTTCTTC.

This clonotype was observed at least ten times. V gene TRBV2 combines with J gene TRBJ2-1; D is perhaps TRBD2 (6 bases). The CDR3 consists of 13 residues. V was cut by 8 bases and J by 4 bases, with 12 bases left in between. CDR1 is SNHLY, CDR2 FYNNEI, per germline. CDR3 in DNA: TGTGCCAGCTCGGGGGTTTCGTACAATGAGCAGTTCTTC. Translating gives CASSGVSYNEQFF.

This clonotype came up a few times. Written as DNA, the CDR3 is TGTGCCAGCAGTGGGACAAGCATGAACACTGAAGCTTTCTTT. Translated, it gives CASSGTSMNTEAFF. The V gene is TRBV2, the J gene TRBJ1-1, with a tentative D call TRBD1 (5 bases). With 4 bases removed from V and 0 bases from J, the gap between germline ends came to 9 bases. This CDR3 has 14 amino acids. CDR1 and CDR2 from the germline V gene are SNHLY and FYNNEI. The full variable domain, completed using reference TRBV2 and TRBJ1-1, is EPEVTQTPSHQVTQMGQEVILRCVPISNHLYFYWYRQILGQKVEFLVSFYNNEISEKSEIFDDQFSVERPDGSNFTLKIRSTKLEDSAMYFCASSGTSMNTEAFFGQGTRLTVV.

The sample holds many counts of this clonotype. This chain uses TRBV6-1 with TRBJ1-3; D gene ambiguous. V gave up 6 bases and J gave up 1 base, with 10 bases separating them. The length of the CDR3 is 14 residues. CDR1 MNHNS and CDR2 SASEGT come from the germline V gene. This CDR3 is CASSWRGSGNTIYF. The CDR3 DNA reads as TGTGCCAGCAGCTGGCGGGGTTCTGGAAACACCATATATTTT.

This clonotype was detected ten times or more. The chain recombines TRBV28 with TRBJ2-2, with D possibly matching TRBD2 (5 bases). V was trimmed by 4 bases and J by 6 bases, leaving 15 bases between them. Germline loops: CDR1 MDHEN, CDR2 SYDVKM. The CDR3 has 15 amino acids. DNA for the CDR3: TGTGCCAGCAGTTCTCTAGCCCAAGAGTCCGGGGAGCTGTTTTTT. Translation: CASSSLAQESGELFF.